One and the same sample provided the 3 T cell receptor beta chains below, sequenced in a study of T cells in women clearing cervical HPV infection. Measured with immunoSEQ multiplex PCR; TCRdb has only the in-frame clones, and not every one. In all, the sample yields some 23,000 clones. The material sequenced was blood buffy coat. The receptors were gathered from a woman between 18 and 70 years old with a cervical HPV16 infection that either progressed to CIN3+ or cleared (not recorded which).

CDR3 loop: CASSLLRTGELFF. Incomplete CDR3 DNA: TGTGCCAGCAGCTTATTACGGACCGGGGAG. This chain connects TRBV7-2 to TRBJ2-2; D gene unclear. Coverage ceases 3 residues before the CDR3 finishes, and the germline J gene fills in the end. The CDR3 consists of 13 residues. The germline CDR1 and CDR2 sequences are SGHTA and FQGNSA. V was pared by 2 bases and J by 5 bases, with 6 bases between.

Comments on this clone: With the read ending 3 residues before the CDR3 end, the germline J gene is used to fill in that end. The chain has TRBV7-9 and TRBJ2-1; TRBD1 agrees at 8 bases. In germline, CDR1 is SEHNR, CDR2 FQNEAQ (reference sequence). V lost 6 bases, J lost 1 base, and 5 bases stayed unmatched. The CDR3 length is 15 residues. The part of the CDR3 DNA that was read is TGTGCCAGCAGGTTGACAGGGGATTCCTACAATGAG. It encodes CASRLTGDSYNE. The CDR3 reads in full as CASRLTGDSYNEQFF.

About this clone itself: The read ends 3 residues shy of where the CDR3 ends; the end is completed using the germline J gene. The rearrangement links TRBV5-1 to TRBJ2-2; a possible D gene is TRBD1 (6 bases). Germline V gives CDR1 SGHRS, CDR2 YFSETQ. V lost 3 bases and J 2 bases, leaving 17 bases between the germline ends. The CDR3 runs to 17 residues. CDR3 DNA, as far as it was read: TGCGCCAGCAGCTCACAGACCTCGGGACACAACACCGGGGAG. Residues: CASSSQTSGHNTGE. The entire CDR3 protein is CASSSQTSGHNTGELFF.